The present entry profiles one T cell receptor (beta chain) with its context. Germline-derived CDR1 and CDR2 are WSHSY and SAAADI. The CDR3 sequence is 14 residues long. Trimming stripped 6 bases from V and 2 bases from J, with 11 bases between. These data originate in a study of T cell responses to AZD1222 COVID-19 vaccine. The protocol was immunoSEQ multiplex PCR, while the TCRdb copy is restricted to in-frame clones and leaves out a portion. The sample contains under 150,000 clones, 70% to 90% of which appear only once. The J gene is TRBJ1-3, the V gene TRBV10-2; possibly TRBD1 for D (5 bases). This receptor was taken from an adult in good health. The source material was peripheral blood, sampled on day 0 of AZD1222 vaccination. DNA for the CDR3: TGCGCCAGCAGCCCGGGACGCCCTGGAAACACCATATATTTT. It encodes CASSPGRPGNTIYF.